One sample yielded the 19 T cell receptor beta chains listed below, sequenced in a study of cytomegalovirus exposure and HLA in healthy donors. The PCR had 60 Vbeta and 13 Jbeta primers. Assay: immunoSEQ multiplex PCR; the TCRdb copy retains only in-frame clones and omits some. Found here are approximately 110,000 clones; the top ten clones hold about 2.5%. The sequencing sample was made of PBMCs. Receptor source: a man aged 25-40 years in good health and CMV-seronegative.

This chain links TRBV9 with TRBJ2-2; D possibly corresponds to TRBD1 (5 bases). This CDR3 is built from 13 residues. CDR1 and CDR2 (germline): SGDLS, YYNGEE. V was clipped by 5 bases and J by 5 bases, with 10 bases between them. DNA of the CDR3: TGTGCCAGCAGGATGCAGGGAACCGGGGAGCTGTTTTTT. Protein product: CASRMQGTGELFF.

The chain carries TRBV7-3 and TRBJ2-2; 8 bases are shared with TRBD1. The ends lost 6 bases at V and 6 bases at J; junction bases unmatched: 15. There are 17 residues in the CDR3. Germline-derived CDR1 and CDR2 are SGHTA and FQGTGA. The CDR3 DNA reads TGTGCCAGCAGTCTCCGGTCTGGCAGGGGGCGCTCCGGGGAGCTGTTTTTT. This codes for CASSLRSGRGRSGELFF. Full variable domain (rest looked up from reference TRBV7-3 and TRBJ2-2): GAGVSQTPSNKVTEKGKYVELRCDPISGHTALYWYRQSLGQGPEFLIYFQGTGAADDSGLPNDRFFAVRPEGSVSTLKIQRTERGDSAVYLCASSLRSGRGRSGELFFGEGSRLTVL.

This chain links TRBV28 with TRBJ2-7, with TRBD2 matching 7 bases. The CDR3 loop spans 12 amino acids. With 6 bases clipped from V and 9 bases from J, the junction kept 8 bases outside the gene matches. The germline CDR1 and CDR2 sequences are MDHEN and SYDVKM. CDR3 amino acids: CASSGGGLRQYF. The CDR3 DNA follows: TGTGCCAGCAGCGGGGGAGGGTTACGGCAGTACTTC.

The chain uses TRBV10-2 and TRBJ2-6, with D possibly matching TRBD1 (6 bases). This CDR3 is 16 amino acids long. The germline gives CDR1 WSHSY, CDR2 SAAADI. Trimming shortened V by 6 bases and J by 0 bases, and 12 bases separated the two germline ends. This chain's CDR3 is CASSDVGASGANVLTF. CDR3 DNA: TGCGCCAGCAGCGACGTGGGGGCCTCTGGGGCCAACGTCCTGACTTTC.

The gene calls are TRBV5-1 and TRBJ2-1, with 10 bases aligning to TRBD2. The CDR3 has 16 amino acids. The V gene's germline CDR1 is SGHRS and CDR2 YFSETQ. With V trimmed by 4 bases and J by 4 bases, 8 bases remained unmatched. CDR3 residues: CASSRTGTSAYNEQFF. DNA for the CDR3: TGCGCCAGCAGCAGGACCGGGACTAGCGCTTACAATGAGCAGTTCTTC.

V gene TRBV5-1 combines with J gene TRBJ2-3, with TRBD2 identical over 14 bases. Germline V gives CDR1 SGHRS, CDR2 YFSETQ. CDR3 length: 19 residues. Trimming cost V 2 bases and J 2 bases; bases outside gene matches: 10. The CDR3 sequence is CASSLYSGLAGGPTDTQYF. CDR3 DNA: TGCGCCAGCAGCTTATACTCCGGACTAGCGGGAGGCCCCACAGATACGCAGTATTTT.

CDR3 in DNA: TGTGCCAGCAGTTTATCGGCGGCGGGGGCCTACAATGAGCAGTTCTTC. Translated, it gives CASSLSAAGAYNEQFF. V and J are TRBV27 and TRBJ2-1; 7 bases are a match to TRBD2. V lost 0 bases and J lost 2; bases outside the gene matches: 4. In germline, CDR1 is MNHEY, CDR2 SMNVEV (reference sequence). This CDR3 has 16 residues.

The chain links TRBV4-1 to TRBJ2-7; TRBD2 is a possible D gene (6 bases). V was pared by 0 bases and J by 7 bases, with 13 bases between. The CDR3 consists of 14 residues. The germline CDR1 and CDR2 sequences are MGHRA and YSYEKL. The chain's CDR3 is CASSQDRSGGEQYF. In DNA, the CDR3 is TGCGCCAGCAGCCAAGATAGGTCAGGAGGGGAGCAGTACTTC.

V usage is TRBV4-1 and J usage is TRBJ2-5; no clear D gene. The CDR3 runs to 12 residues. Per germline, CDR1 MGHRA and CDR2 YSYEKL. Trimming left V 0 bases short and J 7 bases short, with 6 bases between. CDR3 in amino acids: CASSQDLGTQYF. The CDR3 DNA is TGCGCCAGCAGCCAAGATCTAGGGACCCAGTACTTC.

Here the CDR3 DNA reads TGCGCCAGCAAATGGCGGGAGACCGGGGAGCTGTTTTTT. Protein sequence: CASKWRETGELFF. The chain is built from TRBV23-1 and TRBJ2-2, with 7 bases fitting TRBD2. TRBV23-1 is an ORF for which the function is uncertain. With V trimmed by 7 bases and J by 5 bases, 4 bases remained unmatched. This CDR3 spans 13 amino acids.

In DNA form, the CDR3 reads TGCGCCAGCAGCCGACGGGGACTAGCCGTAAATGAGCAGTTCTTC. It encodes CASSRRGLAVNEQFF. V gene TRBV4-1 combines with J gene TRBJ2-1, with 9 bases matching TRBD2. The CDR3 is 15 residues long. Trimming at V came to 4 bases and at J to 7 bases, leaving 8 bases not matched to a gene. Germline V lookup: CDR1 MGHRA, CDR2 YSYEKL.

This chain uses TRBV9 with TRBJ2-3; 8 positions agree with TRBD1. V shed 0 bases, J shed 0 bases, and the junction held 3 bases outside the gene matches. The CDR3 runs to 16 residues. Germline CDR1 SGDLS, CDR2 YYNGEE. The CDR3 region is CASSVARGQSTDTQYF. As DNA, the CDR3 is TGTGCCAGCAGCGTAGCCAGGGGGCAGAGCACAGATACGCAGTATTTT.

This sequence joins TRBV9 and TRBJ2-1; 10 nucleotides align to TRBD1. V trimming: 3 bases; J trimming: 5 bases; junction bases outside the gene matches: 5. The CDR3 is made up of 15 amino acids. CDR1 is SGDLS and CDR2 is YYNGEE in the germline V gene. CDR3 protein: CASSAGDRGHNEQFF. As DNA, the CDR3 is TGTGCCAGCAGCGCTGGGGACAGGGGTCACAATGAGCAGTTCTTC.

The CDR3 loop is CASRPYRIADVAYEQYF. The CDR3 nucleotides are TGTGCAAGTCGCCCATACAGAATAGCGGACGTTGCCTACGAGCAGTACTTC. The chain joins TRBV12-2 to TRBJ2-7; TRBD2 is the table's D call, not checked against the DNA. TRBV12-2 is a known pseudogene. The CDR3 has 17 residues.

The chain links TRBV7-9 to TRBJ1-2, with D unclear. Trimming left V 5 bases short and J 4 bases short, with 17 bases between. Per germline, CDR1 SEHNR and CDR2 FQNEAQ (reference sequence). The CDR3 covers 15 residues. This CDR3 is CASSAGRVHPYGYTF. CDR3 bases: TGTGCCAGCAGCGCCGGCCGGGTCCACCCCTATGGCTACACCTTC.

The chain employs TRBV30 and TRBJ2-1, with a tentative D call TRBD2 (7 bases). V lost 0 bases to trimming and J lost 9 bases, with 12 bases between them. The CDR3 has 13 residues. Germline lookup yields CDR1 GTSNPN and CDR2 SVGIG (reference sequence). CDR3 DNA sequence: TGTGCCTGGAGTGTAGAGGGAGGGGGTGAGCAGTTCTTC. Translated: CAWSVEGGGEQFF.

The chain couples TRBV30 to TRBJ2-3; D gene ambiguous. V lost 5 bases, J lost 5 bases, and 8 bases lay in between. CDR1 is GTSNPN, CDR2 SVGIG, per germline (reference sequence). This CDR3 has 11 residues. The CDR3 DNA reads TGTGCCTGGGGAGATCAAGATACGCAGTATTTT. Its translation: CAWGDQDTQYF.

The chain recombines TRBV19 with TRBJ2-1, with 10 bases matching TRBD1. The length of the CDR3 is 16 residues. Germline-derived CDR1 and CDR2 are LNHDA and SQIVND (reference sequence). The V and J ends lost 5 bases and 10 bases, in that order; junction bases with no gene match: 14. Here the CDR3 reads CASSVSGTGESGEQFF. DNA of the CDR3: TGTGCCAGTAGTGTATCGGGGACAGGGGAGTCGGGAGAGCAGTTCTTC.

The rearrangement uses TRBV7-2 and TRBJ2-5; weak D call: TRBD2 (6 bases). V was cut by 1 base and J by 10 bases, with 13 bases left in between. The germline gives CDR1 SGHTA, CDR2 FQGNSA. This CDR3 has 13 amino acids. The CDR3 loop is CASSLGITGLQYF. CDR3 in DNA: TGTGCCAGCAGCTTAGGGATTACGGGACTCCAGTACTTC.